The table lists the clone carrying this T cell receptor (beta chain) with a few counts. This record belongs to a study of blood T cell repertoires in COVID-19. Across the whole study: Acute and convalescent COVID-19 specimens originated in the United States, Italy and Spain. Sources were T cells, B-cell-depleted T cells, or PBMCs; the material itself was cDNA or gDNA.

The CDR3 has 19 residues. In the study's own analysis: Researchers report that nucleated cell counts were estimated from reference gene primer amplification. The protocol was immunoSEQ multiplex PCR, while the TCRdb copy is restricted to in-frame clones and leaves out a portion. V and J calls and clone size are as listed in that table; D and trimming were resolved from the DNA. This sample has some 80,000 clones; roughly 85% occur once, and the top ten carry 30% to 40%. V and J are TRBV12-2 and TRBJ2-7; TRBD2 was called by the table and not checked on the DNA. TRBV12-2 is a pseudogene locus. The receptor comes from a woman aged 70-85 years with acute or convalescent COVID-19. The sequencing input was peripheral blood. The CDR3 sequence: CASRLAKERRKETSYEQYF. In nucleotides, the CDR3 is TGTGCAAGTCGCTTAGCGAAGGAGCGGAGGAAAGAAACCTCCTACGAGCAGTACTTC.